The T cell receptor beta chain under discussion was sequenced for a study of CD8+ T cells in alopecia areata. Overall study: In an open-label trial, patients got 5 to 10 mg tofacitinib twice daily. Study-level findings and limits: With tofacitinib ongoing, many expanded lesional clones persisted in both scalp and blood. Scalp clonality and expanded CD8+ clones among the top 100 showed significant decreases with tofacitinib. Uncertainty remains about how baseline CD8+ expansion links to response, with one nonresponder.

Extracted RNA was reverse transcribed into cDNA, the sequencing template. Sequenced by immunoSEQ multiplex PCR; TCRdb stores in-frame clones only, minus some. The sample holds 110,000 to 150,000 clones, approximately 90% seen once. The CDR3 is 14 residues long. Trimming removed 1 base at V and 0 bases at J, with 7 bases between. Germline V gives CDR1 SEHNR, CDR2 FQNEAQ (reference sequence). Noted treatment: oral pan-JAK inhibitor, 5-10 mg twice daily. Notes on this clone: The antigen remains undetermined.

Material: CD8+ T cells sorted from blood, obtained at week 4, from a patient treated with tofacitinib. The chain combines TRBV7-9 with TRBJ2-7; D is unresolved. The receptor comes from a human donor with alopecia areata. This CDR3 is CASSLVSDSYEQYF. CDR3 coding DNA: TGTGCCAGCAGCTTAGTGTCAGACTCCTACGAGCAGTACTTC.